This T cell receptor beta chain was captured in a study of shared clonotypes between healthy human individuals. The V end lost 4 bases, the J end lost 7 bases, and 11 bases lay between the germline ends. The CDR3 loop spans 13 amino acids. Germline CDR1 MNHNS, CDR2 SASEGT. Sequenced by immunoSEQ multiplex PCR; TCRdb stores in-frame clones only, minus some. The sample carries some 2,500,000 clones, 92% recorded once. On this clone itself: At the DNA level, this CDR3 is encoded by other sequences in the same sample as well.

The receptor was isolated from a man between 18 and 35 years old in good health. Some clones in this sample may be carry-over from other donors' samples. This chain uses TRBV6-1 with TRBJ1-5, with TRBD1 as a possible D gene (5 bases). The sequenced sample consisted of naive CD4+ T cells from PBMCs. Subset reported: CD45RA+ positively selected. The CDR3 bases are TGTGCCAGCAGTGGGAGGGGTGCCCAGCCCCAGCATTTT. Residues: CASSGRGAQPQHF.